These 9 T cell receptor beta chains were sequenced from one sample in a study of T cell responses to AZD1222 COVID-19 vaccine. Here immunoSEQ multiplex PCR was the method, and the copy in TCRdb shows in-frame clones only, minus some. The sample holds 100,000 or so clones, nearly 90% seen once. Specimen: peripheral blood, collected 28 days after the second AZD1222 dose. The receptors were sampled from an adult who received the AZD1222 COVID-19 vaccine.

This clone is a singleton in its sample. The chain couples TRBV6-1 to TRBJ1-1, with D tentatively TRBD1 (6 bases). CDR1 MNHNS and CDR2 SASEGT come from the germline V gene. Trimming removed 1 base at V and 10 bases at J, with 13 bases between. The CDR3 totals 13 residues. The DNA of the CDR3 is TGTGCCAGCAGTGAAGAGGGGGGGCGGGGAGCTTTCTTT. Translating gives CASSEEGGRGAFF.

This chain links TRBV7-9 with TRBJ2-7; TRBD1 aligns across 9 bases. V trimming: 8 bases; J trimming: 2 bases; junction bases outside the gene matches: 7. Germline V CDR1 and CDR2: SEHNR, FQNEAQ (reference sequence). This CDR3 is 14 amino acids long. This CDR3 is CASGYRGRTYEQYF. The CDR3 region has the DNA TGTGCCAGCGGCTACAGGGGGCGGACCTACGAGCAGTACTTC.

The table lists this clone with a few counts. The chain is built from TRBV9 and TRBJ1-6; no reliable D call. Germline CDR1 SGDLS, CDR2 YYNGEE. V lost 0 bases, J lost 8 bases, and 12 bases lay in between. CDR3 length: 15 residues. As DNA, the CDR3 is TGTGCCAGCAGCGTAGGAGGATTGGGTTATTCACCCCTCCACTTT. Translation gives CASSVGGLGYSPLHF.

The chain is built from TRBV2 and TRBJ2-2, with D perhaps matching TRBD1 or TRBD2 (5 bases each). The germline gives CDR1 SNHLY, CDR2 FYNNEI. V gave up 7 bases and J gave up 3 bases, with 12 bases separating them. The CDR3 spans 14 residues. CDR3 region: CASIEMGDTGELFF. Written as DNA, the CDR3 is TGTGCCAGCATAGAGATGGGGGACACCGGGGAGCTGTTTTTT.

This clone was recorded only once. This chain joins TRBV29-1 and TRBJ1-2, with D possibly matching TRBD1 (6 bases). The CDR3 is made up of 15 amino acids. CDR1 SQVTM and CDR2 ANQGSEA come from the germline V gene. Between the trimmed V and J ends, which lost 1 base and 5 bases, there was a span of 17 bases. This CDR3 reads CSVEGALTGDYGYTF. CDR3 bases: TGCAGCGTTGAAGGGGCCCTGACAGGCGATTATGGCTACACCTTC.

The chain links TRBV4-2 to TRBJ2-7; D is uncertain. This CDR3 has 12 residues. Trimming removed 0 bases at V and 4 bases at J, with 4 bases between. CDR1 and CDR2 from the germline V gene are LGHNA and YNFKEQ. CDR3 protein: CASSQDLYEQYF. As DNA, the CDR3 is TGTGCCAGCAGCCAAGATCTTTACGAGCAGTACTTC.

V gene TRBV28 combines with J gene TRBJ2-1; D may match TRBD1 or TRBD2 (5 bases each). Germline V CDR1 and CDR2: MDHEN, SYDVKM. The V end lost 2 bases, the J end lost 7 bases, and 27 bases lay between the germline ends. This CDR3 region has 19 residues. The CDR3 DNA reads TGTGCCAGCAGTTTAGGATCGTGGGACCCACTCTACACAAGGAATGAGCAGTTCTTC. Translating it yields CASSLGSWDPLYTRNEQFF.

The chain employs TRBV6-2 or TRBV6-3 and TRBJ2-7, with 7 bases lining up with TRBD2. The germline gives CDR1 MNHEY, CDR2 SVGEGT. CDR3 size: 16 residues. V dropped 4 bases and J dropped 2; count of bases not matched to a gene: 11. CDR3 nucleotides: TGTGCCAGCAGTTCGACTAGCCCCCCGGTCCCCTACGAGCAGTACTTC. This sequence encodes CASSSTSPPVPYEQYF.

J is TRBJ2-1 and V is TRBV2; TRBD2 aligns across 9 bases. CDR1 and CDR2 (germline): SNHLY, FYNNEI. Trimming cost V 8 bases and J 4 bases; bases outside gene matches: 3. The CDR3 sequence is 13 residues long. CDR3 region: CASETSGYNEQFF. The CDR3 DNA follows: TGTGCCAGCGAGACTAGCGGTTACAATGAGCAGTTCTTC.